This is a list of T cell receptor beta chains from one sample in a study of shared clonotypes between healthy human individuals. Some clones are missing from TCRdb's copy, which holds only in-frame ones; the method was immunoSEQ multiplex PCR. The profile shows millions of clones, just under 95% of them singletons. The sequencing input was naive CD8+ T cells sorted from blood. The receptors stem from a man between 18 and 29 years old in good health. Both conserved end residues are part of each CDR3. The D gene is left open where the match is weak. Part of the rows lack a size; the others show once, few, many or a class for expanded clones.

clone_size d_call j_call v_call cdr3_aa cdr3_nt
NA NA TRBJ1-5 TRBV4-3 CASSQDGGQPQHF TGCGCCAGCAGCCAAGATGGGGGTCAGCCCCAGCATTTT
NA TRBD2 TRBJ2-7 TRBV30 CAWGEGRGSYEQYF TGTGCCTGGGGGGAGGGAAGAGGCTCCTACGAGCAGTACTTC
NA NA TRBJ2-1 TRBV27 CASSLSPRQGPYNEQFF TGTGCCAGCAGTTTATCTCCGCGGCAGGGGCCCTACAATGAGCAGTTCTTC
NA TRBD2 TRBJ2-3 TRBV5-6 CASSFGTSFDTQYF TGTGCCAGCAGCTTCGGGACTAGCTTTGATACGCAGTATTTT
once NA TRBJ2-7 TRBV28 CASRPQDRYEQYF TGTGCCAGCAGGCCTCAGGACAGATACGAGCAGTACTTC
once NA TRBJ1-1 TRBV4-1 CASSQGPWMNTEAFF TGCGCCAGCAGCCAAGGTCCTTGGATGAACACTGAAGCTTTCTTT
once NA TRBJ1-2 TRBV11-2 CASSLEGEPNYGYTF TGTGCCAGCAGCTTAGAGGGGGAGCCTAACTATGGCTACACCTTC
NA NA TRBJ1-1 TRBV30 CAWSEGVNTEAFF TGTGCCTGGAGTGAAGGGGTGAACACTGAAGCTTTCTTT
NA NA TRBJ1-6 TRBV7-8 CASSLVQPTSPLHF TGTGCCAGCAGCTTAGTACAGCCCACTTCACCCCTCCACTTT
NA NA TRBJ2-2 TRBV7-9 CASSLSPVTNTGELFF TGTGCCAGCAGCTTATCCCCGGTCACGAACACCGGGGAGCTGTTTTTT
NA NA TRBJ1-1 TRBV19 CASSTGATEAFF TGTGCCAGTAGTACAGGAGCCACTGAAGCTTTCTTT
once TRBD1 TRBJ2-7 TRBV7-9 CASSSQGSSSYEQYF TGTGCCAGCAGCTCACAGGGGTCTAGCTCCTACGAGCAGTACTTC
NA NA TRBJ2-7 TRBV5-1 CASSPSLVNEQYF TGCGCCAGCAGCCCGAGTCTGGTAAACGAGCAGTACTTC
NA NA TRBJ2-3 TRBV15 CATSRSPLAGTDTQYF TGTGCCACCAGCAGAAGCCCCCTGGCGGGCACAGATACGCAGTATTTT
NA NA TRBJ2-1 TRBV6-5 CASSSWGGDEQFF TGTGCCAGCAGTTCTTGGGGAGGCGATGAGCAGTTCTTC
NA TRBD2 TRBJ2-1 TRBV11-2 CASSKLAGAVNEQFF TGTGCCAGCAGCAAACTAGCGGGAGCGGTGAATGAGCAGTTCTTC
NA NA TRBJ2-7 TRBV4-1 CASSQALYYEQYF TGCGCCAGCAGCCAAGCGCTGTACTACGAGCAGTACTTC
NA TRBD1 TRBJ1-4 TRBV7-9 CASSPGQGMDEKLFF TGTGCCAGCAGCCCGGGACAGGGGATGGACGAAAAACTGTTTTTT
NA NA TRBJ1-1 TRBV27 CASSLSSGAVLNTEAFF TGTGCCAGCAGTTTATCCTCGGGCGCTGTTCTGAACACTGAAGCTTTCTTT
NA TRBD1 TRBJ2-3 TRBV9 CASSVGGQGAVTQYF TGTGCCAGCAGCGTGGGTGGGCAGGGGGCGGTTACGCAGTATTTT
NA TRBD1 TRBJ1-2 TRBV11-2 CASSLDGTASYGYTF TGTGCCAGCAGCTTAGATGGGACAGCCAGCTATGGCTACACCTTC
NA NA TRBJ2-3 TRBV5-1 CASSLDGGGDTDTQYF TGCGCCAGCAGCTTGGACGGCGGGGGCGACACAGATACGCAGTATTTT
NA NA TRBJ1-2 TRBV15 CATSREGEGPGYYGYTF TGTGCCACCAGCCGAGAAGGGGAGGGCCCCGGGTACTATGGCTACACCTTC
NA NA TRBJ2-1 TRBV10-3 CAISAGIYNEQFF TGTGCCATCAGTGCAGGGATTTACAATGAGCAGTTCTTC
NA TRBD2 TRBJ2-1 TRBV30 CARTSGSGNEQFF TGTGCACGGACTAGCGGGAGTGGCAATGAGCAGTTCTTC
NA TRBD1 TRBJ2-2 TRBV28 CASSLLQGALGGELFF TGTGCCAGCAGTTTACTGCAGGGGGCGCTCGGCGGGGAGCTGTTTTTT
NA NA TRBJ2-3 TRBV10-2 CASSEGQYGGDTQYF TGCGCCAGCAGTGAAGGGCAGTACGGGGGAGATACGCAGTATTTT
NA NA TRBJ1-2 TRBV6-1 CASSGQVFPTYGYTF TGTGCCAGCAGTGGACAGGTCTTCCCTACCTATGGCTACACCTTC
NA NA TRBJ2-5 TRBV5-6 CASSLGTFGVETQYF TGTGCCAGCAGCTTGGGGACATTCGGAGTGGAGACCCAGTACTTC
NA TRBD1 TRBJ2-1 TRBV7-9 CASSFSGTENNEQFF TGTGCCAGCAGCTTCTCCGGGACAGAGAACAATGAGCAGTTCTTC
NA NA TRBJ1-1 TRBV4-3 CASSAGISTEAFF TGCGCCAGCAGCGCCGGCATCTCCACTGAAGCTTTCTTT
NA TRBD2 TRBJ2-1 TRBV5-1 CASSSVAGVDNEQFF TGCGCCAGCAGCTCGGTAGCGGGAGTCGACAATGAGCAGTTCTTC
once NA TRBJ2-2 TRBV6-5 CASSYFLGVGELFF TGTGCCAGCAGTTACTTTCTGGGGGTGGGGGAGCTGTTTTTT
NA NA TRBJ1-1 TRBV2 CASSEGWVNTEAFF TGTGCCAGCAGTGAGGGCTGGGTGAACACTGAAGCTTTCTTT
NA NA TRBJ1-2 TRBV19 CATAGGWDLGYGYTF TGTGCCACCGCCGGAGGATGGGACCTCGGCTATGGCTACACCTTC
NA NA TRBJ2-7 TRBV6-1 CASSEDLWDEQYF TGTGCCAGCAGTGAAGACCTCTGGGACGAGCAGTACTTC
NA TRBD2 TRBJ2-5 TRBV5-1 CASSLGREGLYMETQYF TGCGCCAGCAGCTTGGGACGGGAGGGCCTTTATATGGAGACCCAGTACTTC
NA NA TRBJ2-2 TRBV6-1 CASSEVFRAMGELFF TGTGCCAGCAGTGAAGTCTTCCGGGCCATGGGGGAGCTGTTTTTT
NA NA TRBJ1-5 TRBV27 CASSKYSNQPQHF TGTGCCAGCAGCAAATATAGCAATCAGCCCCAGCATTTT
NA TRBD2 TRBJ2-3 TRBV5-1 CASNLAGALTDTQYF TGCGCCAGCAACCTAGCGGGGGCTCTCACAGATACGCAGTATTTT
NA TRBD2 TRBJ2-7 TRBV27 CASSWTSVSYEQYF TGTGCCAGCAGTTGGACTAGCGTCTCCTACGAGCAGTACTTC
NA TRBD2 TRBJ2-7 TRBV27 CASSPIFISGSGGEQYF TGTGCCAGCAGTCCAATTTTTATAAGCGGGAGTGGGGGCGAGCAGTACTTC
once NA TRBJ1-1 TRBV4-3 CASSQDQGLNTEAFF TGCGCCAGCAGCCAAGACCAGGGCCTCAACACTGAAGCTTTCTTT
NA NA TRBJ2-4 TRBV27 CASSLSRLGAGEENIQYF TGTGCCAGCAGTTTATCGAGGCTCGGGGCAGGGGAGGAAAACATTCAGTACTTC
NA NA TRBJ1-1 TRBV6-5 CASSWTPPGGTNEAFF TGTGCCAGCAGTTGGACACCTCCCGGCGGGACGAATGAAGCTTTCTTT
NA NA TRBJ2-1 TRBV7-9 CASSTPGTEYNEQFF TGTGCCAGCAGCACCCCCGGGACGGAATACAATGAGCAGTTCTTC
NA NA TRBJ1-1 TRBV19 CASPPYGTGATEAFF TGTGCCAGTCCCCCGTATGGGACGGGGGCCACTGAAGCTTTCTTT